The T cell receptor (beta chain) under discussion was sequenced for a study of molecular identifiers for immune sequencing clone quantification. This clonotype was seen more than once but under ten times. TCRdb passed the PCR reads through MiXCR, listing each CDR3 protein once. The sample lists about 510,000 distinct CDR3 sequences, 25% occurring once. Germline V lookup: CDR1 GTSNPN, CDR2 SVGIG (reference sequence). V dropped 3 bases and J dropped 1 base, with 10 bases sitting between them. The length of the CDR3 is 13 residues. The receptor was isolated from a human donor in good health. Some libraries in this study had Jurkat cell RNA spiked in. The chain employs TRBV30 and TRBJ2-7, with TRBD1 as a possible D gene (6 bases). Sequencing input: naive CD8+ T cells from blood, with Jurkat cell RNA spiked in. Noted subset: FACS-sorted CD8+CD4-CCR7+CD45RA+ naive T cells. The CDR3 sequence: CAWRADRSYEQYF. DNA of the CDR3: TGTGCCTGGAGGGCAGACAGGTCCTACGAGCAGTACTTC. The full variable domain, rest sourced from reference TRBV30 and TRBJ2-7, is SQTIHQWPATLVQPVGSPLSLECTVEGTSNPNLYWYRQAAGRGLQLLFYSVGIGQISSEVPQNLSASRPQDRQFILSSKKLLLSDSGFYLCAWRADRSYEQYFGPGTRLTVT.